This T cell receptor (beta chain) originates from a study of CD8 T cells in Susac syndrome. Germline CDR1 SQVTM, CDR2 ANQGSEA. This CDR3 comprises 20 residues. Between the trimmed V and J ends, which lost 7 bases and 0 bases, there was a span of 32 bases. The authors reverse transcribed about 0.5 to 1 ug RNA with random hexamers. Each CDR3 protein is one row after TCRdb ran MiXCR on the immunoSEQ multiplex PCR reads. The sample lists some 120,000 distinct CDR3 sequences, around 90% occurring once. The V and J genes are TRBV29-1 and TRBJ2-3; the D call may be TRBD1 or TRBD2 (5 bases each). The origin of this receptor is a human donor with multiple sclerosis. Input material: CD8+ T cells from PBMCs. The CDR3 coding sequence is TGCAGCGGTTCAAATATACGGGACGTCTCCATCTCGTCTAGCACAGATACGCAGTATTTT. Amino acid sequence: CSGSNIRDVSISSSTDTQYF.